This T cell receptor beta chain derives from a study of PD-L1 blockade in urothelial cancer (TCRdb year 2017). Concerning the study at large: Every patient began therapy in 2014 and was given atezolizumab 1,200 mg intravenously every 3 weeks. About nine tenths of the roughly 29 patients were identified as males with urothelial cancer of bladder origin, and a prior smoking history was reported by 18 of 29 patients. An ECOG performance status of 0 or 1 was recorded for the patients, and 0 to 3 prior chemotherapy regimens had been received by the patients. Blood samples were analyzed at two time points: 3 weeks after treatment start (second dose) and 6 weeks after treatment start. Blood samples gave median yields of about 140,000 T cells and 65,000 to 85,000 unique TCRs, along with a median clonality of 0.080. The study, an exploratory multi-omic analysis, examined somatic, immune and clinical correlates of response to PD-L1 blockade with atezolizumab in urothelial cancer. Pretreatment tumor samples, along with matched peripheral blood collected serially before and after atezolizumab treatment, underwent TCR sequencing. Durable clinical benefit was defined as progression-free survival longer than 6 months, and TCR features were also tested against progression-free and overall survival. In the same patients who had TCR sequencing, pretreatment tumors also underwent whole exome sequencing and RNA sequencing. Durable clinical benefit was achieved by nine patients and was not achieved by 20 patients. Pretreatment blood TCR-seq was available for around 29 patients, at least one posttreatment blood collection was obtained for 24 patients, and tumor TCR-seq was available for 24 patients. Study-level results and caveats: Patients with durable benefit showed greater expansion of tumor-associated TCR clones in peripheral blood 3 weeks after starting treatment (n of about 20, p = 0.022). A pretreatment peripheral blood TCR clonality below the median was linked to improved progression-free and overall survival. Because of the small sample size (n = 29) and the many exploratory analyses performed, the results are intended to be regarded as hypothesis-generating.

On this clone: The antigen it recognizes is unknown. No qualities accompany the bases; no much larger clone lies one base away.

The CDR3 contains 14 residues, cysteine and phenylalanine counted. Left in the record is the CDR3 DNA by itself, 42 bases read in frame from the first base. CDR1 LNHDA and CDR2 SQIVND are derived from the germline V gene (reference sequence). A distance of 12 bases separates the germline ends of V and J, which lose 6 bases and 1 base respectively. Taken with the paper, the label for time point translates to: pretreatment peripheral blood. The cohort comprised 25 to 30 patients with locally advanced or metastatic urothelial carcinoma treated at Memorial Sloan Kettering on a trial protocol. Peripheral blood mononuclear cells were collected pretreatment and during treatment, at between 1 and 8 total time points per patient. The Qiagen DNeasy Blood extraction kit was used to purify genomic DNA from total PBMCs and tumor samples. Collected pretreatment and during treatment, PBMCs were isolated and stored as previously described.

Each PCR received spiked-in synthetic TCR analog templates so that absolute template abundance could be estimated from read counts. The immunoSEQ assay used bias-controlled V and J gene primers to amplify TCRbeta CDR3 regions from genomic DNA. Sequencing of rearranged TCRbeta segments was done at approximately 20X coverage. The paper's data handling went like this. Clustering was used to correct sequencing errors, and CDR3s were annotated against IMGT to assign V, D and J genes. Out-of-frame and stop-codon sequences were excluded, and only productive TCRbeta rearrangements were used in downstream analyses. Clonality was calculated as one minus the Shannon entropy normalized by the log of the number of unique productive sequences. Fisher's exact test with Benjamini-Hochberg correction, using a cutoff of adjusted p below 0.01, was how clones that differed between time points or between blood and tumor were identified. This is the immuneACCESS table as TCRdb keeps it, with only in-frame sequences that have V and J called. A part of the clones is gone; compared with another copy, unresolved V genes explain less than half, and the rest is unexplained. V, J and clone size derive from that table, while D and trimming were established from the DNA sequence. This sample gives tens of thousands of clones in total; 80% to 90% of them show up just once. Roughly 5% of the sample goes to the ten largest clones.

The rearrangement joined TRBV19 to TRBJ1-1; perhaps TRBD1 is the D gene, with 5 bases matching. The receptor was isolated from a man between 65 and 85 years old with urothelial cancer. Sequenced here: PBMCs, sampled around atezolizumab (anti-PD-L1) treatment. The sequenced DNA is TGTGCCAGTAGCCGCAGGGAGGGGAACACTGAAGCTTTCTTT. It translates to CASSRREGNTEAFF.